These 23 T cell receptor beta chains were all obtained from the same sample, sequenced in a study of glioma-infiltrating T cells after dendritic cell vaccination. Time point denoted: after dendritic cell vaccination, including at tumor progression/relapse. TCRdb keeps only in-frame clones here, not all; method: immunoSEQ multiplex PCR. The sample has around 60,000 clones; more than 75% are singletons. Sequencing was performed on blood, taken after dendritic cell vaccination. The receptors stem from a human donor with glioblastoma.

The CDR3 bases are TGTGCCAGTAGTACCCTACGACAGGGGAGGGTGAACACTGAAGCTTTCTTT. Protein product: CASSTLRQGRVNTEAFF. The V and J genes are TRBV19 and TRBJ1-1; TRBD1 matches at 8 bases. The germline V gene encodes CDR1 LNHDA and CDR2 SQIVND (reference sequence). This CDR3 has 17 residues. Trimming removed 4 bases from V and 0 bases from J; junction bases left unmatched: 10.

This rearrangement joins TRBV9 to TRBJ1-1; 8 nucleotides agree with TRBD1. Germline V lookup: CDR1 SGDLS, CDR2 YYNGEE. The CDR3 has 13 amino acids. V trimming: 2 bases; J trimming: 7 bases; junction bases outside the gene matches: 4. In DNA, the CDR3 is TGTGCCAGCAGCGTCAGGGGGCAGGGTGAAGCTTTCTTT. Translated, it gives CASSVRGQGEAFF.

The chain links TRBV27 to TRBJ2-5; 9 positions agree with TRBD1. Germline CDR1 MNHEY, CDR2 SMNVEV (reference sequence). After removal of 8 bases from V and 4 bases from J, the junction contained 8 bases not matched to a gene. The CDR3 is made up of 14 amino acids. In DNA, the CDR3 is TGTGCCAGCGGGTTTGACAGGGGGATAGAGACCCAGTACTTC. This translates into CASGFDRGIETQYF.

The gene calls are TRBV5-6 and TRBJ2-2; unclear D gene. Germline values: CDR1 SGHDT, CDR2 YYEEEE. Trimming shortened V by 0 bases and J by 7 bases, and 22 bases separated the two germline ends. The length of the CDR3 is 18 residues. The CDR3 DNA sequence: TGTGCCAGCAGCTTGGTTGTGGGCTTAAGGTCGAGTGTCGGGGAGCTGTTTTTT. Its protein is CASSLVVGLRSSVGELFF.

This CDR3 reads CASSQGNMNTEAFF. The CDR3 DNA reads as TGCGCCAGCAGCCAAGGTAATATGAACACTGAAGCTTTCTTT. The chain employs TRBV4-3 and TRBJ1-1, with D unclear. Trimming took off 1 base at V and 0 bases at J, with 6 bases between the two ends. The CDR3 runs 14 residues. Per the germline V gene, CDR1 is LGHNA and CDR2 is YSLEER.

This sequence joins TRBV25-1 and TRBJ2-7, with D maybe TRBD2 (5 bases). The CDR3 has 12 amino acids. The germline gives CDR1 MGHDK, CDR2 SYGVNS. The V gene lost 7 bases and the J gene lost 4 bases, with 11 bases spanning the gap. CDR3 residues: CASKLDRYEQYF. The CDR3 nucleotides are TGTGCCAGCAAACTAGACCGTTACGAGCAGTACTTC.

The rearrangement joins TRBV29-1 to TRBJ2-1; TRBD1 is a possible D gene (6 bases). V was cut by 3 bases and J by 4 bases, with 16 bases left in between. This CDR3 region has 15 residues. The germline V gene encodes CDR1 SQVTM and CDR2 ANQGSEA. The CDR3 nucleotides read TGCAGCGTTGAGCATCCAGGGGTCCCTTACAATGAGCAGTTCTTC. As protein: CSVEHPGVPYNEQFF.

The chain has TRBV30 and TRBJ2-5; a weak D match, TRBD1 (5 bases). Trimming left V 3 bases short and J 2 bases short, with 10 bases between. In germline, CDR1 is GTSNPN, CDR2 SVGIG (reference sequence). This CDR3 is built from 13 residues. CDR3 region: CAWSFRVQETQYF. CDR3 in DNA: TGTGCCTGGAGCTTCAGGGTTCAAGAGACCCAGTACTTC.

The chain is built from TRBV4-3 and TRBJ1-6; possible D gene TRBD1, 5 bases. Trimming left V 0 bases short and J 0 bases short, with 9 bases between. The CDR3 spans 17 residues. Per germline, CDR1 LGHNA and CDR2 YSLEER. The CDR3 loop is CASSQDRGSSYNSPLHF. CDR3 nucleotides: TGCGCCAGCAGCCAAGATAGGGGCAGCTCCTATAATTCACCCCTCCACTTT.

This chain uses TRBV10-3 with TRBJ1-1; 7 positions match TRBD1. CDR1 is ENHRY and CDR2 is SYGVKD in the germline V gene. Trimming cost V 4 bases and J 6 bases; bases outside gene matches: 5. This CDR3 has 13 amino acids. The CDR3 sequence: CAISAGGVAEAFF. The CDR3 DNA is TGTGCCATCAGTGCAGGGGGAGTGGCTGAAGCTTTCTTT.

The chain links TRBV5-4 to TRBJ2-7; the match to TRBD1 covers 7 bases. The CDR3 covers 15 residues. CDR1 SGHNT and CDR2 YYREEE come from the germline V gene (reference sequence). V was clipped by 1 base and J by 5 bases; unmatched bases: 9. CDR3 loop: CASSLMTGPADEQYF. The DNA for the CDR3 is TGTGCCAGCAGCTTGATGACAGGGCCCGCGGACGAGCAGTACTTC.

CDR3 coding DNA: TGCGCCAGCAGCCAAGTCCCAGGGTCAGGTGGAAACACCATATATTTT. It specifies CASSQVPGSGGNTIYF. The rearrangement links TRBV4-3 to TRBJ1-3, with D possibly TRBD1 on 5 matching bases. Germline CDR1 and CDR2: LGHNA and YSLEER. The V end was cut by 1 base, the J end by 3 bases, with 13 bases between. This CDR3 region has 16 residues.

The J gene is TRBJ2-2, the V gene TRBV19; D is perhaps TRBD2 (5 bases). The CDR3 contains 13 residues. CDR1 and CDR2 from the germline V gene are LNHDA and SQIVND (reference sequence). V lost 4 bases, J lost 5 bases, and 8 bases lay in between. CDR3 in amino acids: CASSTTGTGELFF. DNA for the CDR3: TGTGCCAGTAGTACGACGGGGACCGGGGAGCTGTTTTTT.

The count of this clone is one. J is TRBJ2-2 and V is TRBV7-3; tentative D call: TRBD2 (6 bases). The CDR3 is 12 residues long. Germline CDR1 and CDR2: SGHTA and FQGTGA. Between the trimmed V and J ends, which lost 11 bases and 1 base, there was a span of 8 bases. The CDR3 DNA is TGTGCCTGCGGGGAGAACACCGGGGAGCTGTTTTTT. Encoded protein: CACGENTGELFF.

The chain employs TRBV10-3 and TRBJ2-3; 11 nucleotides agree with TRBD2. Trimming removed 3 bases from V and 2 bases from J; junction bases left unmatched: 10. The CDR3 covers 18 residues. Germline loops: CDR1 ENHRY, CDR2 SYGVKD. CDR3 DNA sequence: TGTGCCATCAGTGAACTAGCGGGGGCCGAAACAAACACAGATACGCAGTATTTT. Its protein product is CAISELAGAETNTDTQYF.

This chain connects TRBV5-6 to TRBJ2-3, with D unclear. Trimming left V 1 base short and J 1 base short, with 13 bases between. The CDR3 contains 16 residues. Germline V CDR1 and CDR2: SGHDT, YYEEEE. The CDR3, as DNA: TGTGCCAGCAGCTTGTTGCTGGCTGGAGGCACAGATACGCAGTATTTT. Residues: CASSLLLAGGTDTQYF.

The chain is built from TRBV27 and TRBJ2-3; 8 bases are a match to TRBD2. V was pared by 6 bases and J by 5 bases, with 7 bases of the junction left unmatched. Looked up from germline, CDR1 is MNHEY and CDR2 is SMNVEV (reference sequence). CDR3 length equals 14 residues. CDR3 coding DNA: TGTGCCAGCAGGGCGGGGGGACCGGGAGATACGCAGTATTTT. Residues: CASRAGGPGDTQYF.

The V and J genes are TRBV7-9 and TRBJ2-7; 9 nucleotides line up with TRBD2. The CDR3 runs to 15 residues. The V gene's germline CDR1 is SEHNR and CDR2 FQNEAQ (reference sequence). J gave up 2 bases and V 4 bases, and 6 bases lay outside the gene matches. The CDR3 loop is CASSYRTSVTYEQYF. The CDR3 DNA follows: TGTGCCAGCAGCTACCGGACTAGCGTGACCTACGAGCAGTACTTC.

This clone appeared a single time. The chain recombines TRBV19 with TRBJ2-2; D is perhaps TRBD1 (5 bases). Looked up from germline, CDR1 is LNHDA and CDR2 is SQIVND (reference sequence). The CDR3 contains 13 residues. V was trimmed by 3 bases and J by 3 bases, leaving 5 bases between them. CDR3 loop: CASSIRDTGELFF. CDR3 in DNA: TGTGCCAGTAGTATCAGGGACACCGGGGAGCTGTTTTTT.

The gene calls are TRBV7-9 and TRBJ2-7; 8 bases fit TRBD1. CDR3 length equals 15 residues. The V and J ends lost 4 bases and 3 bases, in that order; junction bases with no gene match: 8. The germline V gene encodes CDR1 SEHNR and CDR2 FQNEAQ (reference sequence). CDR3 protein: CASSSDRGTLYEQYF. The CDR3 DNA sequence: TGTGCCAGCAGCTCAGACAGGGGTACCCTCTACGAGCAGTACTTC.

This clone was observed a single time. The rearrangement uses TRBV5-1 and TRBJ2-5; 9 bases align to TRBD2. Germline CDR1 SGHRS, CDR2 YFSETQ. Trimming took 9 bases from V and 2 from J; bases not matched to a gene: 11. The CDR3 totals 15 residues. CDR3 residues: CATGKDSGGQETQYF. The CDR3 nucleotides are TGCGCCACCGGAAAGGATAGCGGGGGACAAGAGACCCAGTACTTC.

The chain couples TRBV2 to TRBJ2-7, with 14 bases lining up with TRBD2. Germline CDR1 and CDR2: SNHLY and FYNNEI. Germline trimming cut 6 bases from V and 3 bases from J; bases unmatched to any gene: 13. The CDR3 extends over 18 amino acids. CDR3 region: CASREGLAGAISDYEQYF. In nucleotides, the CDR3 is TGTGCCAGCAGGGAGGGACTAGCGGGGGCCATCTCAGACTACGAGCAGTACTTC.

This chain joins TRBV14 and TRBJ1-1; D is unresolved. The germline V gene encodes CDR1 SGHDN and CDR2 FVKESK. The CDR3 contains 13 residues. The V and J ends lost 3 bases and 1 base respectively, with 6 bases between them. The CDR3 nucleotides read TGTGCCAGCAGCCAGTACAAGAACACTGAAGCTTTCTTT. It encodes CASSQYKNTEAFF.